This T cell receptor (beta chain) originates from a study of human T cells and chemical hapten exposure. The wider study: 0.01% DPC was applied to the upper back in patch tests, which were read at 6 days. Alopecia areata, totalis and universalis patients, mostly female, were included. Mainly, slight library volume differences in the pool made TCR yields vary.

CDR1 and CDR2 (germline): SGHDN, FVKESK. Trimming left V 5 bases short and J 5 bases short, with 7 bases between. The CDR3 has 11 residues. This clonotype was seen a handful of times. The antigen is unknown. Whole-study results and caveats: Expanded TCRs grouped into significantly more large CDR3 similarity clusters than controls produced.

TCRdb re-analysed the RACE reads in MiXCR, keeping a single row per CDR3 protein. The table lists roughly 80,000 distinct CDR3 sequences, roughly 10% of them singletons, with about 4.2% in the top ten. Time point meaning: patch test 1, 2 weeks after DPC sensitization. The treatment: therapeutic diphenylcyclopropenone sensitization with weekly scalp DPC. The rearrangement uses TRBV14 and TRBJ2-7; D is uncertain. The receptor's source is a woman aged 50 to 65 with alopecia areata. Some clones in this sample may be carry-over from other donors' samples. The sequencing here drew on whole blood, taken in connection with sensitization to the hapten diphenylcyclopropenone (DPC). The DNA of the CDR3 is TGTGCCAGCAGCACACGTGACGAGCAGTACTTC. Translated: CASSTRDEQYF.